This T cell receptor (beta chain) was recovered during a study of blood T cells in healthy people across ages. The overall study: There was about one barcoded beta molecule captured by template switching per two T cells.

This clonotype appeared a few times. Its target is not known. Trimming took 0 bases from V and 12 from J; bases not matched to a gene: 14. The length of the CDR3 is 16 residues. Germline CDR1 and CDR2: LNHNV and YYDKDF (reference sequence). The second PCR ran about 6 to 12 cycles with a sample-barcoded 5' primer and J-beta primers. TCRdb processed the 5' RACE reads anew with MiXCR; each CDR3 protein has one entry. The repertoire has about 1 million distinct CDR3 sequences, 35% to 50% of them found once; the top ten carry under 20%. Findings of the study overall: Roughly linear declines in TCR beta diversity per million T cells occurred with age. The study could not conclusively compare naive and antigen-experienced cells, given its unsorted PBMCs.

The gene calls are TRBV15 and TRBJ2-4; TRBD2 matches 7 bases. The receptor's source is a woman between 55 and 75 years old in good health. The source material was blood. The chain's CDR3 is CATSRDGEGKPLAQYF. CDR3 bases: TGTGCCACCAGCAGAGATGGGGAGGGTAAACCCCTCGCTCAGTACTTC.